This T cell receptor beta chain was recovered during a study of T cell responses to AZD1222 COVID-19 vaccine. Background on the study: Second doses at about 4 or about 12 weeks were pooled.

V lost 0 bases and J lost 4, with 10 bases in between. CDR3 length: 14 amino acids. The germline CDR1 and CDR2 sequences are SGHRS and YFSETQ. Study results and limitations: Repertoire sampling occurred only after the peak T cell response. Spike-specific TCR breadth and depth grew following two AZD1222 doses. Among spike-specific TCRs, nearly half reportedly target unmutated variant regions.

About this clone itself: What it binds is not known.

Repertoires were generated with immunoSEQ multiplex PCR, while TCRdb's copy carries only in-frame clones and drops some. This table has over 95,000 clones, approximately 90% appearing once. The TCR sequence derives from an adult in good health. The rearrangement links TRBV5-1 to TRBJ1-2, with D perhaps matching TRBD1 (5 bases). Here the sequenced sample was peripheral blood, taken on day 0 of AZD1222 vaccination. As DNA, the CDR3 is TGCGCCAGCAGCTTGGAGGGGTCCGGCTATGGCTACACCTTC. Translation gives CASSLEGSGYGYTF.